This TCR beta chain was observed in a study of cytomegalovirus exposure and HLA in healthy donors. Study-level results: A later analysis reportedly identified an Asian-associated ancestry cluster as carrying fewer N-insertions than the approximately 670-donor mean. In a later analysis, TCR beta V- and J-gene trimming showed a link to a missense DCLRE1C variant. Reports state that TCR beta sequences accurately predicted most subjects' HLA-A and HLA-B alleles. Cytomegalovirus association was listed for around 170 TCR beta chains.

Vbeta (60) and Jbeta (13) primers were used in the PCR. TCRdb's copy holds only in-frame clones and misses some; the assay was immunoSEQ multiplex PCR. The data hold around 37,000 clones, with around 82% observed a single time. Comment on this clone: The antigen is unknown.

The CDR3 contains 12 residues. Germline CDR1 is MNHNY and CDR2 is SVGAGI (reference sequence). The V end was cut by 6 bases, the J end by 8 bases, with 11 bases between. The rearrangement uses TRBV6-6 and TRBJ2-1; D gene ambiguous. Input material: PBMCs. The clonotype originates from a woman aged 18-35 years in good health and CMV-seropositive. The CDR3 reads CASRLRMDEQFF. The CDR3 DNA reads as TGTGCCAGCAGACTTCGTATGGATGAGCAGTTCTTC.